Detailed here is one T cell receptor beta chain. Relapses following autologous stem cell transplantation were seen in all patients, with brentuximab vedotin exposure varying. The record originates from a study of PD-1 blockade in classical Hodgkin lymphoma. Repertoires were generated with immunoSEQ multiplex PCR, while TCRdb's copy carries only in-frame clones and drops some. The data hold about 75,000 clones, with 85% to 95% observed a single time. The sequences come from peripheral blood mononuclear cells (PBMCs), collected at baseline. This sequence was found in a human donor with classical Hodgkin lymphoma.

The CDR3 loop reads CASSSGGTAYEQYF. The CDR3 region has the DNA TGTGCCAGCAGCTCCGGGGGGACCGCCTACGAGCAGTACTTC. This sequence joins TRBV6-6 and TRBJ2-7; 7 bases match TRBD2. Germline CDR1 MNHNY, CDR2 SVGAGI (reference sequence). The ends lost 6 bases at V and 2 bases at J; junction bases unmatched: 7. The length of the CDR3 is 14 residues.